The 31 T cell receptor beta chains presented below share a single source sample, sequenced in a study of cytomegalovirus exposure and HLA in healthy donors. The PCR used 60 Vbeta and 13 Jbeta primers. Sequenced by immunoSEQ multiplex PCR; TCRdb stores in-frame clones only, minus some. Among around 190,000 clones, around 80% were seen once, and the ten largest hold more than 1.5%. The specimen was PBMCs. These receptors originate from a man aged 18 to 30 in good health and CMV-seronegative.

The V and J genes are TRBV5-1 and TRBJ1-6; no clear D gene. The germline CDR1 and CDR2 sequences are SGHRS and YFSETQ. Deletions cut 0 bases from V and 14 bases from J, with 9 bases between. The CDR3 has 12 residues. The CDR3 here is CASSLDFSALHF. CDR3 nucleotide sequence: TGCGCCAGCAGCTTGGATTTCTCGGCCCTCCACTTT.

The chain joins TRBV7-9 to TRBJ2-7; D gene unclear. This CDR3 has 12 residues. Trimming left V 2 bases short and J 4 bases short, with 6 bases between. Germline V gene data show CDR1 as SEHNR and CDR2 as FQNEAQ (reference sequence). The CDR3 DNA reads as TGTGCCAGCAGCTTAAGCGATTACGAGCAGTACTTC. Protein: CASSLSDYEQYF.

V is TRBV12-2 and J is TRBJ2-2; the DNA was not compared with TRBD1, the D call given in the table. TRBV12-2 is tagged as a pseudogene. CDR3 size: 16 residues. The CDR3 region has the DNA TGTGCAAGTCGCTTAAATCGGGACACTAACACCGGGGAGCTGTTTTTT. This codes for CASRLNRDTNTGELFF.

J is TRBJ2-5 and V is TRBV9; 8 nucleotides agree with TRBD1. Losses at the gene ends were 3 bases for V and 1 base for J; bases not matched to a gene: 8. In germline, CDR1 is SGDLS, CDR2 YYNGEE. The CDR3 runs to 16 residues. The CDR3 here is CASSASGGASQETQYF. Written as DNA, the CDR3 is TGTGCCAGCAGCGCGTCAGGGGGCGCCTCCCAAGAGACCCAGTACTTC.

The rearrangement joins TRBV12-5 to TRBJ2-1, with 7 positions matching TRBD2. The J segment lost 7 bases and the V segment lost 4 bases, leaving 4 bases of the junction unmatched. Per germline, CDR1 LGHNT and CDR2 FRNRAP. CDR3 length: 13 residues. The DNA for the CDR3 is TGTGCTAGTGGTTCTAAACTAGCGAATGAGCAGTTCTTC. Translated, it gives CASGSKLANEQFF.

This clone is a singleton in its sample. CDR3 sequence reads: CASRRGLDSGANVLTF. CDR3 sequence (DNA): TGTGCCAGCAGAAGGGGCTTGGATTCTGGGGCCAACGTCCTGACTTTC. The V gene is TRBV2, the J gene TRBJ2-6; possible D gene TRBD1, 5 bases. There are 16 residues in the CDR3. Per the germline V gene, CDR1 is SNHLY and CDR2 is FYNNEI. Between the trimmed V and J ends, which lost 6 bases and 1 base, there was a span of 13 bases.

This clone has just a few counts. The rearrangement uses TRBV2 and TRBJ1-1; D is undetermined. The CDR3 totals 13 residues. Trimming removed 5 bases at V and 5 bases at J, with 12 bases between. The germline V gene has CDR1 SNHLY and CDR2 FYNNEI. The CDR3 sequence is CASSSTFGTEAFF. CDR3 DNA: TGTGCCAGCAGTTCGACCTTCGGGACTGAAGCTTTCTTT.

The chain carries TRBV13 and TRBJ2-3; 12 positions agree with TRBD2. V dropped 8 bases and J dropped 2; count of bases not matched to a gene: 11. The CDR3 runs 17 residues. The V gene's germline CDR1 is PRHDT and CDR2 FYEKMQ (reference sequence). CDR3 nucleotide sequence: TGTGCCAGCCTCCTATGGACTAGCGGGGCCGACACAGATACGCAGTATTTT. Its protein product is CASLLWTSGADTDTQYF.

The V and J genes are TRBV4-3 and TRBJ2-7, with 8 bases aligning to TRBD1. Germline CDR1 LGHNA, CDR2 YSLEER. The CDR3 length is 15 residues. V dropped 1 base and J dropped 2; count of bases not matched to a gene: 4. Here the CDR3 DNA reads TGCGCCAGCAGCCAAGCTCTGGACAGGGCCTACGAGCAGTACTTC. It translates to CASSQALDRAYEQYF.

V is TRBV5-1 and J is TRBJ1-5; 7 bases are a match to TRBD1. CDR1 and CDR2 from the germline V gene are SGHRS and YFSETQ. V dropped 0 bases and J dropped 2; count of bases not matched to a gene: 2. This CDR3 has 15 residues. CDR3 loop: CASSLDGQGNQPQHF. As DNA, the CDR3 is TGCGCCAGCAGCTTGGACGGACAGGGCAATCAGCCCCAGCATTTT.

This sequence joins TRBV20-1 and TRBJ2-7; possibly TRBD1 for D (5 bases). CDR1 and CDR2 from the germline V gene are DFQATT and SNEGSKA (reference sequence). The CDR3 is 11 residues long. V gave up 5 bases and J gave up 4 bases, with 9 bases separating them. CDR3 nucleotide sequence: TGCAGTGCTCTTCAGGGTTACGAGCAGTACTTC. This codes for CSALQGYEQYF.

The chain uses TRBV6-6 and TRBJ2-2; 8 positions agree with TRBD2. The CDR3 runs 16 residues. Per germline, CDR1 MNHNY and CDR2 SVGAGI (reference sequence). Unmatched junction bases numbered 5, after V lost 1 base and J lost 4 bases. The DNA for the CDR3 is TGTGCCAGCAGTTACTGGGCGGGGGGAAGCACCGGGGAGCTGTTTTTT. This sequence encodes CASSYWAGGSTGELFF.

This CDR3 reads CASSLTYPSDEQYF. CDR3 in DNA: TGTGCCAGCAGCTTAACCTATCCGTCCGACGAGCAGTACTTC. The chain has TRBV11-2 and TRBJ2-7; D unclear. CDR3 size: 14 residues. The germline CDR1 and CDR2 sequences are SGHAT and FQNNGV. V was clipped by 2 bases and J by 5 bases, with 13 bases between them.

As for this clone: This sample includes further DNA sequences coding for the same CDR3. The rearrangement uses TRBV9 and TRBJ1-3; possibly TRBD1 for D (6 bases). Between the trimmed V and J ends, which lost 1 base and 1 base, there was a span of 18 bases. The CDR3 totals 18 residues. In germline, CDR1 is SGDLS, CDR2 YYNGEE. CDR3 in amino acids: CASSVLDGAGVSGNTIYF. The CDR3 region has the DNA TGTGCCAGCAGCGTATTGGATGGGGCAGGGGTATCTGGAAACACCATATATTTT.

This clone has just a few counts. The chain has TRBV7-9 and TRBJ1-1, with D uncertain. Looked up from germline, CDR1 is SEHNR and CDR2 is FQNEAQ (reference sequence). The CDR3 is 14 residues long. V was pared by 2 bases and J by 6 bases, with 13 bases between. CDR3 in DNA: TGTGCCAGCAGCTTACAAGGTCCCGGGGCTGAAGCTTTCTTT. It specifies CASSLQGPGAEAFF.

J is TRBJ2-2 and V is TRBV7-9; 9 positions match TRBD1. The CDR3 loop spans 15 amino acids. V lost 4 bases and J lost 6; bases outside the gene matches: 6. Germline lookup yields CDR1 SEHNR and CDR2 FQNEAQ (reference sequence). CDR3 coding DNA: TGTGCCAGCAGCTCCGACAGGGGGAAGCCCGGGGAGCTGTTTTTT. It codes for CASSSDRGKPGELFF.

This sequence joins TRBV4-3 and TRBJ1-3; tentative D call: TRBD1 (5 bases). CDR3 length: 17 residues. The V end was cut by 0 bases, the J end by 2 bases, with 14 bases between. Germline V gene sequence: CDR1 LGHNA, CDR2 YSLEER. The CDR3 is CASSQDPRRGTGNTIYF. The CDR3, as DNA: TGCGCCAGCAGCCAAGATCCGAGGAGGGGAACTGGAAACACCATATATTTT.

The CDR3 spells CASSPGTGLYEQYF. In nucleotides, the CDR3 is TGTGCCAGCAGCCCGGGGACAGGGCTGTACGAGCAGTACTTC. V usage is TRBV9 and J usage is TRBJ2-7, with 9 nucleotides matching TRBD1. The CDR3 contains 14 residues. V lost 4 bases and J lost 4; bases outside the gene matches: 6. Germline V gene lookup returns CDR1 SGDLS and CDR2 YYNGEE.

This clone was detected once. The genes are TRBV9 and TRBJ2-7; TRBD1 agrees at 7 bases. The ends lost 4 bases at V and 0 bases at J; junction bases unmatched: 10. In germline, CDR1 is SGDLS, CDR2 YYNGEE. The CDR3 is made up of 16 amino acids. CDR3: CASSPRQGYSSYEQYF. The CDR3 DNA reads TGTGCCAGCAGCCCCAGACAGGGATATAGCTCCTACGAGCAGTACTTC.

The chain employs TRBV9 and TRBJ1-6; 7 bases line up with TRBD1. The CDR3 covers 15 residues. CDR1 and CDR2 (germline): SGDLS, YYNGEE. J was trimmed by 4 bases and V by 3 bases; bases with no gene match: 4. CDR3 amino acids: CASSEGTVYNSPLHF. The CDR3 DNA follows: TGTGCCAGCAGCGAGGGGACAGTTTATAATTCACCCCTCCACTTT.

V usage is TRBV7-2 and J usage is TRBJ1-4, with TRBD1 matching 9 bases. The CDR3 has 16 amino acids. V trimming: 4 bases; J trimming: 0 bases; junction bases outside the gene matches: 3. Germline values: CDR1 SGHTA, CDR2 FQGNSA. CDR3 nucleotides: TGTGCCAGCAGCTCACGACAGGGGGCAACTAATGAAAAACTGTTTTTT. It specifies CASSSRQGATNEKLFF.

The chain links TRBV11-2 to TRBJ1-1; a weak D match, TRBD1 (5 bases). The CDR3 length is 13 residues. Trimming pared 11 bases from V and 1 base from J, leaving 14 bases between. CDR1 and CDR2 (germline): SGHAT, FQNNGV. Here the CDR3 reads CASRGARNTEAFF. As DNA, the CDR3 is TGTGCCTCTAGGGGTGCGAGGAACACTGAAGCTTTCTTT.

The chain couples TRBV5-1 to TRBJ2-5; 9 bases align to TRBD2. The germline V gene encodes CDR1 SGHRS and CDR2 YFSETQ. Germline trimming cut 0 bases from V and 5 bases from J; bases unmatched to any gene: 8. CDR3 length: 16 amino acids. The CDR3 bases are TGCGCCAGCAGCTTGGGTCTAGCGGGGTCCGCTGAGACCCAGTACTTC. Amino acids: CASSLGLAGSAETQYF.

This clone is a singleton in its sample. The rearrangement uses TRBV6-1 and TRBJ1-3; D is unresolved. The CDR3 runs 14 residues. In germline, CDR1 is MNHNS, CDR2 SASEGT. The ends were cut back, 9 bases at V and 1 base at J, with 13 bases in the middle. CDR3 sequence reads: CASLRLGSGNTIYF. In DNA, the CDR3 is TGTGCCAGTTTGAGGCTTGGGTCTGGAAACACCATATATTTT.

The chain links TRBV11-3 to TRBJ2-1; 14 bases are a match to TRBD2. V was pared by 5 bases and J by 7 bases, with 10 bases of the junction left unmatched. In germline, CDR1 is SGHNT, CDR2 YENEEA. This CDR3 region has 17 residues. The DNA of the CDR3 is TGTGCCAGCAGCCGGGGGGGAGGGACTAGCGGGAGTAATGAGCAGTTCTTC. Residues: CASSRGGGTSGSNEQFF.

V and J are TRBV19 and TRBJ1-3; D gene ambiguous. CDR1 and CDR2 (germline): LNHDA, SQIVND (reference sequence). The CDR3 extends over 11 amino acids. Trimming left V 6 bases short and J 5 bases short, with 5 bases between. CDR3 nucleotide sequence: TGTGCCAGTAGGGCTCGAAACACCATATATTTT. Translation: CASRARNTIYF.

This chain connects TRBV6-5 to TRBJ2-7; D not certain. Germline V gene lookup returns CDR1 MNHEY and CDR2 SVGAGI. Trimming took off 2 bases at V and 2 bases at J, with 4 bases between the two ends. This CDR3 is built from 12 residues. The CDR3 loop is CASSYPAYEQYF. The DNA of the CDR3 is TGTGCCAGCAGTTACCCAGCCTACGAGCAGTACTTC.

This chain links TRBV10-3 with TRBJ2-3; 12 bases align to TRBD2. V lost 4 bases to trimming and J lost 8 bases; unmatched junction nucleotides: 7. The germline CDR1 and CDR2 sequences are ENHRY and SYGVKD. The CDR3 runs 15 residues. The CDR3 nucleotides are TGTGCCATCAGTGGGACTAGCGGGGAGTGGGGTACGCAGTATTTT. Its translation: CAISGTSGEWGTQYF.

CDR3 nucleotides: TGCGCCAGCAGCTTGGATAGCGGGCGCTCCTACAATGAGCAGTTCTTC. As protein: CASSLDSGRSYNEQFF. This chain uses TRBV5-1 with TRBJ2-1; TRBD2 agrees at 7 bases. Trimming took 0 bases from V and 0 from J; bases not matched to a gene: 3. In germline, CDR1 is SGHRS, CDR2 YFSETQ. The CDR3 loop spans 16 amino acids.

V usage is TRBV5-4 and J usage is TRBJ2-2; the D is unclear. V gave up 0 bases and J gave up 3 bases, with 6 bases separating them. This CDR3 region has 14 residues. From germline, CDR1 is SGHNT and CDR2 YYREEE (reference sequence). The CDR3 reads CASSLASYTGELFF. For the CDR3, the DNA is TGTGCCAGCAGCTTGGCCTCTTACACCGGGGAGCTGTTTTTT.

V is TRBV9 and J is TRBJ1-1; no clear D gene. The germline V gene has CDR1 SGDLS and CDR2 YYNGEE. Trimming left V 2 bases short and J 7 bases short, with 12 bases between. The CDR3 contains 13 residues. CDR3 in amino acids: CASSVAWESEAFF. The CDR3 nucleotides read TGTGCCAGCAGCGTCGCCTGGGAGAGTGAAGCTTTCTTT. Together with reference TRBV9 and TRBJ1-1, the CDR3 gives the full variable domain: DSGVTQTPKHLITATGQRVTLRCSPRSGDLSVYWYQQSLDQGLQFLIQYYNGEERAKGNILERFSAQQFPDLHSELNLSSLELGDSALYFCASSVAWESEAFFGQGTRLTVV.